This TCR beta chain originates from a study of control samples from healthy donors and cancer patients (dated by TCRdb to 2018 to 2020). On this clone itself: Which antigen it targets is not known. No quality values exist for individual bases; no much larger clone is one base distant.

The CDR3 measures 15 amino acids from cysteine to phenylalanine. Solely the CDR3 DNA is kept, with 45 bases framed from the first base. Trimming removed 2 bases from V and 7 bases from J, leaving 17 bases between the germline ends. Per the germline V gene, MNHEY is the CDR1 and SVGAGI is the CDR2. Library preparation employed the immunoSEQ multiplex PCR assay. TCRdb re-hosts the immuneACCESS table, in-frame sequences only. Its copies lack some clones; in the studies checked, an unresolved V gene accounts for under half of them, and the cause for the rest is not known. Recorded for this sample are about 99,000 clones; around nine tenths of them occurred a single time. The top ten clones comprise over 15% of the sample.

The chain joins TRBV6-5 to TRBJ1-2, with TRBD1 as a weak D call on 6 bases. Sequencing input: PBMCs. This TCR was sampled from a man aged 55-75 years with lung cancer. The CDR3 reads CASSYQGTLSSGYTF. The DNA sequence is given as TGTGCCAGCAGTTACCAGGGGACCCTATCGTCTGGCTACACCTTC.